This paragraph reports one T cell receptor (beta chain). Sequencing of TCR beta was performed on blood CD8+ and CD4+ T cells. Bulk CD8+ and CD4+ cells came from magnetic negative isolation; CD8+ TEMRA by FACS. The sample comes from a study of CD8 T cells in Susac syndrome. cDNA came from approximately 0.5 to 1 ug RNA primed by random hexamers. TCRdb recomputed calls from the immunoSEQ multiplex PCR reads with MiXCR, one row per CDR3 protein. The sample carries some 150,000 distinct CDR3 sequences, just under 95% recorded once. V dropped 7 bases and J dropped 12 bases, with 13 bases sitting between them. CDR1 and CDR2 (germline): LGHNT, FRNRAP. This CDR3 has 11 amino acids.

V usage is TRBV12-5 and J usage is TRBJ2-1, with D perhaps TRBD1 or TRBD2 (6 bases each). Sequences were obtained from CD8+ T cells from PBMCs. The receptor was derived from a human donor with multiple sclerosis. The CDR3 sequence is CASEGGLLQFF. The CDR3 nucleotides are TGTGCTAGTGAAGGGGGGTTGTTGCAGTTCTTC.